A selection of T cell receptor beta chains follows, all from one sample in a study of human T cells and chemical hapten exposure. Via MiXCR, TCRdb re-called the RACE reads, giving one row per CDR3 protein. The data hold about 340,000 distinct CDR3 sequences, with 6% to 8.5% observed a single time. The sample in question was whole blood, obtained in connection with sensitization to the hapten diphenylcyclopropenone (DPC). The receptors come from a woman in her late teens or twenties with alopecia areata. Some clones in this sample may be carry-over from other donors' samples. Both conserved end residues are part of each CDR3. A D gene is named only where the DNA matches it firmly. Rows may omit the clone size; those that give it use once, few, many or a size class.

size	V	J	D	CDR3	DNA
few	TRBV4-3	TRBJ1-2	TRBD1	CASSQGAGGNYGYTF	TGCGCCAGCAGCCAAGGAGCAGGGGGCAACTATGGCTACACCTTC
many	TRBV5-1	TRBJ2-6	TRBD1	CASSPGQGLLLTPGANVLTF	TGCGCCAGCAGCCCGGGACAGGGTCTTCTTTTGACTCCTGGGGCCAACGTCCTGACTTTC
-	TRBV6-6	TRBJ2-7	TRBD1	CASSYKTGDLYEQYF	TGTGCCAGCAGTTACAAGACAGGGGACCTTTACGAGCAGTACTTC
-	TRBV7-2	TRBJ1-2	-	CASSLALARVDGYTF	TGTGCCAGCAGCTTAGCGCTTGCCAGGGTTGATGGCTACACCTTC
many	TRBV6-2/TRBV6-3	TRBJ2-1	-	CASSYLSPLYNEQFF	TGTGCCAGCAGTTACCTGTCACCCCTGTACAATGAGCAGTTCTTC
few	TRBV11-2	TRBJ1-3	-	CASSQMQDIYSGNTIYF	TGTGCCAGCAGCCAGATGCAAGACATCTACTCTGGAAACACCATATATTTT
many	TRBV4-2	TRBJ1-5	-	CASSQDLGAGSNQPQHF	TGTGCCAGCAGCCAAGATCTGGGGGCGGGGAGCAATCAGCCCCAGCATTTT
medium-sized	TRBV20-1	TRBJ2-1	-	CSAEDHFLAGSDDEQFF	TGCAGTGCCGAGGATCATTTCCTTGCGGGGAGCGACGATGAGCAGTTCTTC
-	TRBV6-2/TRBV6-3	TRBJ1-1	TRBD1	CASSSLWTGGFAEAFF	TGTGCCAGCAGTTCCTTGTGGACAGGGGGCTTCGCTGAAGCTTTCTTT
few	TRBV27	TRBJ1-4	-	CASSLRGGIGEKLFF	TGTGCCAGCAGTTTACGCGGGGGCATTGGCGAAAAACTGTTTTTT
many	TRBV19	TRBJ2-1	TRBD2	CASSRRTSGGAGEQFF	TGTGCCAGTAGTCGGCGGACTAGCGGGGGGGCCGGTGAGCAGTTCTTC
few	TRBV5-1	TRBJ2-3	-	CASSAQTDTQYF	TGCGCCAGCAGCGCGCAAACAGATACGCAGTATTTT
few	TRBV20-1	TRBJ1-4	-	CSASSGADKKLFF	TGCAGTGCTAGCTCCGGCGCTGATAAAAAACTGTTTTTT
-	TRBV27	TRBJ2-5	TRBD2	CASSGRTSAETQYF	TGTGCCAGCAGTGGAAGGACTAGCGCAGAGACCCAGTACTTC
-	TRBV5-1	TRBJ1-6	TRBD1	CASRGQGPRNSPLHF	TGCGCCAGCAGAGGACAGGGCCCTAGGAATTCACCCCTCCACTTT
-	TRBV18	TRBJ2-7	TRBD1	CASSPGTGTSYEQYF	TGTGCCAGCTCACCAGGGACAGGGACCTCCTACGAGCAGTACTTC
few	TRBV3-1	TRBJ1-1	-	CASSLGVYEAFF	TGTGCCAGCAGCCTGGGGGTCTATGAAGCTTTCTTT
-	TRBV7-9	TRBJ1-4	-	CASRRTENEKLFF	TGTGCCAGCAGGAGGACGGAAAATGAAAAACTGTTTTTT
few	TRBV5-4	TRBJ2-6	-	CASSLEASGANVLTF	TGTGCCAGCAGCTTGGAGGCTTCTGGGGCCAACGTCCTGACTTTC
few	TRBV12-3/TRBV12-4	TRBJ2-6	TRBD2	CASSSGLAGQSGANVLTF	TGTGCCAGCAGCTCTGGACTAGCGGGGCAGTCTGGGGCCAACGTCCTGACTTTC
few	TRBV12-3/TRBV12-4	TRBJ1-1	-	CASSVGQKAFF	TGTGCCAGCAGCGTAGGACAGAAAGCTTTCTTT
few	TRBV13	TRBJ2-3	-	CASSLGPHRVWGTDTQYF	TGTGCCAGCAGCTTAGGCCCCCACAGGGTATGGGGGACAGATACGCAGTATTTT
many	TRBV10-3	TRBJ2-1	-	CAIASLGRGNEQFF	TGTGCCATCGCGTCGCTGGGGCGGGGCAATGAGCAGTTCTTC
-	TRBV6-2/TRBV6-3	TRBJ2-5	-	CASSYGRRRQETQYF	TGTGCCAGCAGTTACGGTCGCCGGAGGCAAGAGACCCAGTACTTC
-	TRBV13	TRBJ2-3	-	CASSSREGSRDTQYF	TGTGCCAGCAGCTCCAGAGAAGGGAGTCGGGATACGCAGTATTTT
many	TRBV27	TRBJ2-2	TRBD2	CASSFSGDLWNGELFF	TGTGCCAGCAGTTTTAGCGGGGACCTCTGGAACGGGGAGCTGTTTTTT
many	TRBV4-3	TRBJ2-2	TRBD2	CASSLGTSGARSTGELFF	TGCGCCAGCAGCCTTGGGACTAGCGGGGCAAGGAGCACCGGGGAGCTGTTTTTT
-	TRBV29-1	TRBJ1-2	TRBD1	CSVEDGQGKPNYGYTF	TGCAGCGTTGAAGATGGACAGGGCAAACCCAACTATGGCTACACCTTC
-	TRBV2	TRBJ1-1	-	CASLVTGSRAFF	TGTGCCAGTCTTGTCACCGGGTCACGGGCTTTCTTT
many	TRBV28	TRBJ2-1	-	CASSDRDTDNEQFF	TGTGCCAGCAGCGACCGGGACACAGACAATGAGCAGTTCTTC
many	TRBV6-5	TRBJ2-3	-	CASSYTQGRPDTQYF	TGTGCCAGCAGTTACACACAGGGGAGGCCAGATACGCAGTATTTT
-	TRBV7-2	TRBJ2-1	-	CASSLASHNEQFF	TGTGCCAGCAGCTTAGCCAGCCACAATGAGCAGTTCTTC
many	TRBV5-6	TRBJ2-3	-	CASSFGTPTHTQYF	TGTGCCAGCAGCTTCGGGACTCCGACTCATACGCAGTATTTT
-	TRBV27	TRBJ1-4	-	CATGTFNEKLFF	TGTGCCACAGGGACTTTTAATGAAAAACTGTTTTTT
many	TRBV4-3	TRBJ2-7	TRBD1	CASSHRQGYDEQYF	TGCGCCAGCAGCCACCGACAGGGCTACGACGAGCAGTACTTC
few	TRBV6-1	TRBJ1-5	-	CASSTGLFNQPQHF	TGTGCCAGCTCAACAGGGCTCTTTAATCAGCCCCAGCATTTT
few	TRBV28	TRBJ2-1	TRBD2	CASSSGGAHNEQFF	TGTGCCAGTTCTAGCGGGGGGGCCCACAATGAGCAGTTCTTC
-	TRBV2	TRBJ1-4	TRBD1	CASSWTGENEKLFF	TGTGCCAGCAGTTGGACAGGGGAAAATGAAAAACTGTTTTTT
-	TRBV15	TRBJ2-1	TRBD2	CATSRQAGGYNEQFF	TGTGCCACCAGCAGACAAGCGGGGGGCTACAATGAGCAGTTCTTC
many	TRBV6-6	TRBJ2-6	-	CASSLRQGANVLTF	TGTGCCAGCAGTCTAAGACAGGGGGCCAACGTCCTGACTTTC
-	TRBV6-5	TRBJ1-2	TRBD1	CASREGQDGLYGYTF	TGTGCCAGCAGGGAAGGACAGGACGGGCTATATGGCTACACCTTC
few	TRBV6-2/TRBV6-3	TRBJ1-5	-	CASSYQTSLLLNQPQHF	TGTGCCAGCAGTTACCAAACATCGCTATTACTCAATCAGCCCCAGCATTTT
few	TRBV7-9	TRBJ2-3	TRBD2	CASSVSGALTDTQYF	TGTGCCAGCAGCGTAAGCGGGGCCCTCACAGATACGCAGTATTTT
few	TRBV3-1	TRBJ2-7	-	CASSLRAQYEQYF	TGTGCCAGCAGCCTCCGAGCCCAATACGAGCAGTACTTC
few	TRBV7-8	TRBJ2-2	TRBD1	CASSLASFAALSDRGGTGELFF	TGTGCCAGCAGCTTAGCTTCATTTGCCGCATTGTCGGACAGGGGAGGAACCGGGGAGCTGTTTTTT
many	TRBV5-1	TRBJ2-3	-	CASSLIRPGPLADTQYF	TGCGCCAGCAGCTTGATCCGGCCCGGGCCCCTGGCAGATACGCAGTATTTT
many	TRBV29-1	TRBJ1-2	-	CSVVRDYNYGYTF	TGCAGCGTTGTAAGGGATTATAACTATGGCTACACCTTC
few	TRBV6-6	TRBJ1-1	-	CASSHPRGFAEAFF	TGTGCCAGCAGTCACCCCCGGGGATTCGCTGAAGCTTTCTTT
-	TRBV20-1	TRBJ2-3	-	CSAPDPLDTQYF	TGCAGTGCTCCCGACCCTTTGGATACGCAGTATTTT
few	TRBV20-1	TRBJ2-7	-	CSARGTEVYEQYF	TGCAGTGCGCGGGGGACAGAGGTTTACGAGCAGTACTTC
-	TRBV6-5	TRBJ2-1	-	CASSFDRIYNEQFF	TGTGCCAGCAGCTTCGACAGAATCTACAATGAGCAGTTCTTC
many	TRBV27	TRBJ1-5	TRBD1	CASSRDRVFWPQHF	TGTGCCAGCAGTCGCGACAGGGTGTTTTGGCCCCAGCATTTT
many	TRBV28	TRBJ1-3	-	CASSYAPQGPGNTIYF	TGTGCCAGCAGTTACGCCCCCCAGGGCCCTGGAAACACCATATATTTT
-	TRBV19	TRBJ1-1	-	CASMGFNTEAFF	TGTGCCAGTATGGGTTTTAACACTGAAGCTTTCTTT